This T cell receptor (beta chain) was identified during a study of CXCR3-negative and CXCR3-positive naive CD8 T cells. TRB cDNA libraries were made by UMI-labeled 5' RACE. Reprocessing the 5' RACE reads, TCRdb reports a single entry for every CDR3 protein and omits DNA. This sample carries 100,000 to 150,000 distinct CDR3 sequences, with about 0.48% going to the ten biggest clones. Naive CD8+ T cells carried a CD45RO-CCR7+CD27+CD95- phenotype. Points on this clonotype: Its target is not known.

Findings of the study overall: Memory, not naive, CXCR3-negative and CXCR3-positive cells differed in TRBV-TRBJ usage. The TRB CDR3s that CXCR3-positive naive cells carried were more hydrophobic than those of CXCR3-negative naive cells. Diversity was high in both naive subsets and much lower in memory cells.

This CDR3 spans 15 amino acids. Germline-derived CDR1 and CDR2 are SGHTA and FQGNSA. The clonotype originates from a human donor in good health. Some clones in this sample may be carry-over from other donors' samples. The sequenced sample was naive CXCR3- CD8+ T cells from blood. Subset meaning: CD45RO-CCR7+CD27+CD95- naive CD8+ T cells lacking CXCR3 (TNR3-). The V and J genes are TRBV7-2 and TRBJ2-5. CDR3 sequence reads: CASSLGPGAQETQYF. Full variable domain (rest looked up from reference TRBV7-2 and TRBJ2-5): GAGVSQSPSNKVTEKGKDVELRCDPISGHTALYWYRQSLGQGLEFLIYFQGNSAPDKSGLPSDRFSAERTGGSVSTLTIQRTQQEDSAVYLCASSLGPGAQETQYFGPGTRLLVL.